This TCR beta chain was captured by sequencing in a study of blood T cell repertoires in COVID-19. Study in general: Donors in the United States, Italy and Spain gave samples during acute or convalescent COVID-19.

Clones were sequenced by immunoSEQ multiplex PCR, and TCRdb holds only the in-frame ones, with some missing. The table includes some 310,000 clones, roughly 90% detected once. In germline, CDR1 is SGDLS, CDR2 YYNGEE. There are 16 residues in the CDR3. V lost 4 bases to trimming and J lost 3 bases; unmatched junction nucleotides: 5. The sample consisted of peripheral blood. The chain links TRBV9 to TRBJ2-1; 12 bases map to TRBD2. The receptor was isolated from a woman aged 25-40 years with COVID-19, enrolled during active disease. The DNA for the CDR3 is TGTGCCAGCAGCTTACGGACTAGCGGGGACTACAATGAGCAGTTCTTC. Residues: CASSLRTSGDYNEQFF.